The 29 T cell receptor beta chains in this list originate from one sample, sequenced in a study of T cells in Graves' hyperthyroidism and ophthalmopathy. TCR beta CDR3 regions were amplified from RNA transcripts. HTBI primers were employed in a first-round RT-PCR of the TCR CDR3. TCRdb ran MiXCR on the multiplex PCR reads and lists one entry per CDR3 protein. The sample includes 650,000 to 850,000 distinct CDR3 sequences, approximately 18% of them seen just once. Source material: blood. Receptor source: a woman in her forties or fifties with Graves' hyperthyroidism that later progressed to Graves' ophthalmopathy.

This clonotype was seen a few times. The CDR3 loop is CSVRQGAAEAFF. The CDR3, as DNA: TGCAGTGTTAGGCAGGGGGCAGCTGAAGCTTTCTTT. The rearrangement uses TRBV20-1 and TRBJ1-1, with 8 bases identical to TRBD1. CDR1 DFQATT and CDR2 SNEGSKA come from the germline V gene (reference sequence). Trimming at V came to 7 bases and at J to 6 bases, leaving 7 bases not matched to a gene. This CDR3 region has 12 residues.

There are many counts of this clonotype. The chain uses TRBV3-1 and TRBJ1-1; D is perhaps TRBD1 (6 bases). This CDR3 spans 13 amino acids. Trimming took off 5 bases at V and 5 bases at J, with 12 bases between the two ends. The V gene's germline CDR1 is LGHDT and CDR2 YNNKEL (reference sequence). The CDR3 DNA reads as TGTGCCAGCAGCACAGTACAGGGAACTGAAGCTTTCTTT. This gives the protein CASSTVQGTEAFF.

Note on this clonotype: A read error may account for a junction end that differs from germline. The CDR3 sequence: CAISESVPGQLNEKLFF. As DNA, the CDR3 is TGTGCCATCAGTGAGTCGGTCCCCGGACAGCTTAATGAAAAACTGTTTTTT. This chain uses TRBV6-1 with TRBJ1-4; D is possibly TRBD1 (6 bases). CDR1 and CDR2 (germline): MNHNS, SASEGT. The CDR3 has 17 amino acids.

The chain carries TRBV9 and TRBJ2-3; 15 nucleotides match TRBD2. V lost 0 bases, J lost 1 base, and 9 bases stayed unmatched. The CDR3 is made up of 20 amino acids. Germline CDR1 is SGDLS and CDR2 is YYNGEE. The CDR3 nucleotides are TGTGCCAGCAGCGTAGATTTGAGGGGACTAGCGGGGGGAGGCACAGATACGCAGTATTTT. As protein: CASSVDLRGLAGGGTDTQYF. The complete variable domain, with remaining parts taken from reference TRBV9 and TRBJ2-3, reads DSGVTQTPKHLITATGQRVTLRCSPRSGDLSVYWYQQSLDQGLQFLIQYYNGEERAKGNILERFSAQQFPDLHSELNLSSLELGDSALYFCASSVDLRGLAGGGTDTQYFGPGTRLTVL.

The V gene is TRBV5-1, the J gene TRBJ1-1; D is perhaps TRBD1 (5 bases). CDR1 SGHRS and CDR2 YFSETQ come from the germline V gene. The CDR3 is 17 amino acids. The V gene lost 3 bases and the J gene lost 1 base, with 19 bases spanning the gap. As DNA, the CDR3 is TGCGCCAGCAGCTCGCCCTCATCGGGGGGAAAGAACACTGAAGCTTTCTTT. It yields the protein CASSSPSSGGKNTEAFF.

This clonotype was detected ten times or more. V is TRBV20-1 and J is TRBJ2-7; D gene ambiguous. Germline V gene lookup returns CDR1 DFQATT and CDR2 SNEGSKA (reference sequence). The CDR3 spans 15 residues. Trimming cost V 0 bases and J 2 bases, with 14 bases left between them. The CDR3 sequence is CSARDIRIQAYEQYF. CDR3 nucleotide sequence: TGCAGTGCTAGAGATATTAGGATCCAGGCCTACGAGCAGTACTTC.

The chain uses TRBV7-9 and TRBJ1-1; D uncertain. V lost 3 bases and J lost 8, with 13 bases in between. The CDR3 is 13 amino acids. Germline lookup yields CDR1 SEHNR and CDR2 FQNEAQ (reference sequence). The CDR3 sequence is CASSFPAGVEAFF. CDR3 DNA sequence: TGTGCCAGCAGCTTTCCGGCTGGAGTCGAAGCTTTCTTT. Filled out from reference TRBV7-9 and TRBJ1-1, the complete variable domain reads DTGVSQNPRHKITKRGQNVTFRCDPISEHNRLYWYRQTLGQGPEFLTYFQNEAQLEKSRLLSDRFSAERPKGSFSTLEIQRTEQGDSAMYLCASSFPAGVEAFFGQGTRLTVV.

This clonotype was detected a few times. CDR3 sequence: CASSPTSGGSHNEQFF. The CDR3 DNA sequence: TGCGCCAGCAGCCCGACGTCGGGGGGGTCCCACAATGAGCAGTTCTTC. The V gene is TRBV5-1, the J gene TRBJ2-1, with 8 positions matching TRBD2. This CDR3 region has 16 residues. Unmatched junction bases numbered 11, after V lost 4 bases and J lost 5 bases. Germline V lookup: CDR1 SGHRS, CDR2 YFSETQ.

J is TRBJ2-6 and V is TRBV29-1; D remains ambiguous. This CDR3 contains 14 residues. Trimming left V 6 bases short and J 0 bases short, with 9 bases between. Germline V gives CDR1 SQVTM, CDR2 ANQGSEA. The CDR3: CSVILRSGANVLTF. The CDR3 region has the DNA TGCAGCGTCATACTGCGCTCTGGGGCCAACGTCCTGACTTTC. Drawing the rest from reference TRBV29-1 and TRBJ2-6, the complete variable domain is SAVISQKPSRDICQRGTSLTIQCQVDSQVTMMFWYRQQPGQSLTLIATANQGSEATYESGFVIDKFPISRPNLTFSTLTVSNMSPEDSSIYLCSVILRSGANVLTFGAGSRLTVL.

The V call is TRBV12-3 or TRBV12-4, the J call TRBJ2-7; 7 bases align to TRBD1. The junction had 8 bases not matched to a gene; V was cut back by 6 bases and J by 3 bases. CDR3 length equals 14 residues. CDR3 loop: CASSLGTENYEQYF. CDR3 in DNA: TGTGCCAGCAGCTTGGGGACAGAGAACTACGAGCAGTACTTC.

The chain combines TRBV7-2 with TRBJ2-7, with D possibly being TRBD2 (6 bases). CDR1 is SGHTA, CDR2 FQGNSA, per germline. With 5 bases removed from V and 3 bases from J, the gap between germline ends came to 14 bases. The CDR3 has 14 amino acids. Here the CDR3 reads CASSPPGLNYEQYF. In nucleotides, the CDR3 is TGTGCCAGCAGCCCCCCGGGACTCAACTACGAGCAGTACTTC.

About this clonotype: Because the CDR3 is missing its conserved closing phenylalanine or tryptophan, this is likely a read error. The J gene is TRBJ1-6, the V gene TRBV9, with TRBD1 matching over 9 bases. From germline, CDR1 is SGDLS and CDR2 YYNGEE. The CDR3 is 15 amino acids. CDR3 bases: TGTGCCAGCAGCCCTCCGGGACAGGGTGACTCACTCCTCCACCTT. Its translation: CASSPPGQGDSLLHL.

This clonotype was recorded at least ten times. This chain joins TRBV18 and TRBJ1-1; 11 bases agree with TRBD1. V was pared by 4 bases and J by 1 base, with 8 bases of the junction left unmatched. The CDR3 is 17 amino acids. CDR1 and CDR2 from the germline V gene are KGHSH and LQKENI. The CDR3 nucleotides read TGTGCCAGCTCACAGGGACAGGGGGTCCTTTGGAACACTGAAGCTTTCTTT. Residues: CASSQGQGVLWNTEAFF.

This clonotype was detected ten times or more. The rearrangement joins TRBV20-1 to TRBJ1-6; D possibly corresponds to TRBD1 (6 bases). V was shortened by 2 bases and J by 2 bases, with 13 bases between the two germline ends. CDR3 size: 16 residues. The germline V gene encodes CDR1 DFQATT and CDR2 SNEGSKA (reference sequence). CDR3 in amino acids: CSARPQGVTYNSPLHF. CDR3 nucleotides: TGCAGTGCTAGACCACAGGGAGTCACCTATAATTCACCCCTCCACTTT.

The chain links TRBV19 to TRBJ2-7; maybe TRBD1 (6 bases). CDR3 length: 13 residues. Germline values: CDR1 LNHDA, CDR2 SQIVND (reference sequence). Between the trimmed V and J ends, which lost 7 bases and 1 base, there was a span of 11 bases. CDR3 residues: CASIGRGSYEQYF. The CDR3 DNA sequence: TGTGCCAGTATCGGCAGGGGTTCCTACGAGCAGTACTTC.

This clonotype was seen ten or more times. J is TRBJ1-2 and V is TRBV18, with 12 bases identical to TRBD1. Germline V gene lookup returns CDR1 KGHSH and CDR2 LQKENI. J gave up 8 bases and V 3 bases, and 7 bases lay outside the gene matches. This CDR3 spans 15 amino acids. CDR3 in DNA: TGTGCCAGCTCACCGGGACAGGGGGCGCCGGGAGGCTACACCTTC. The encoded protein is CASSPGQGAPGGYTF.

This clonotype occurred a few times. This chain uses TRBV30 with TRBJ1-5; D not resolved. Germline values: CDR1 GTSNPN, CDR2 SVGIG (reference sequence). V shed 3 bases and J shed 8 bases, with 11 bases lying between them. The CDR3 has 12 residues. The CDR3 region is CAWRKRMEPQHF. CDR3 in DNA: TGTGCCTGGAGGAAAAGGATGGAGCCCCAGCATTTT. The complete variable domain, with remaining parts taken from reference TRBV30 and TRBJ1-5, reads SQTIHQWPATLVQPVGSPLSLECTVEGTSNPNLYWYRQAAGRGLQLLFYSVGIGQISSEVPQNLSASRPQDRQFILSSKKLLLSDSGFYLCAWRKRMEPQHFGDGTRLSIL.

On this clonotype itself: With a much larger clone just one base away, this may be a read error. The chain combines TRBV3-1 with TRBJ1-2; possible D gene TRBD1, 6 bases. The CDR3 has 16 residues. V was clipped by 3 bases and J by 0 bases, with 14 bases between them. The germline V gene has CDR1 LGHDT and CDR2 YNNKEL (reference sequence). In nucleotides, the CDR3 is TGTGCCAGCAGCCATTTCGTGGGGGCGGCTAACTATGGCTACACCTTC. Its translation: CASSHFVGAANYGYTF.

The chain combines TRBV2 with TRBJ1-4; 11 nucleotides line up with TRBD1. CDR1 is SNHLY, CDR2 FYNNEI, per germline. With 7 bases clipped from V and 7 bases from J, the junction kept 11 bases outside the gene matches. This CDR3 region has 16 residues. The CDR3 DNA reads as TGTGCCAGCAAAACACCGACCGGGACAGGGGGTGAAAAACTGTTTTTT. It codes for CASKTPTGTGGEKLFF. Combining the CDR3 with reference TRBV2 and TRBJ1-4 gives the whole variable domain EPEVTQTPSHQVTQMGQEVILRCVPISNHLYFYWYRQILGQKVEFLVSFYNNEISEKSEIFDDQFSVERPDGSNFTLKIRSTKLEDSAMYFCASKTPTGTGGEKLFFGSGTQLSVL.

In its sample, this clonotype was seen many times. The chain employs TRBV24-1 and TRBJ2-6; the D gene is possibly TRBD1 (6 bases). The CDR3 totals 16 residues. Germline V gene sequence: CDR1 KGHDR, CDR2 SFDVKD. Trimming pared 4 bases from V and 1 base from J, leaving 10 bases between. The CDR3 bases are TGTGCCACCAGTGAATATGACAGGTCTGGGGCCAACGTCCTGACTTTC. Translated, it gives CATSEYDRSGANVLTF.

This chain connects TRBV14 to TRBJ1-4, with a tentative D call TRBD1 (6 bases). The CDR3 runs to 15 residues. Trimming shortened V by 0 bases and J by 6 bases, and 11 bases separated the two germline ends. Germline loops: CDR1 SGHDN, CDR2 FVKESK. The CDR3 spells CASSQEQGGHEKLFF. The CDR3 DNA sequence: TGTGCCAGCAGCCAAGAACAGGGAGGGCATGAAAAACTGTTTTTT.

This clonotype was recorded at least ten times. The chain has TRBV27 and TRBJ2-7, with 10 bases matching TRBD1. CDR1 is MNHEY, CDR2 SMNVEV, per germline (reference sequence). The CDR3 has 19 residues. V shed 4 bases, J shed 5 bases, and the junction held 20 bases outside the gene matches. This chain's CDR3 is CASSSELLTSGTGVDEQYF. In DNA, the CDR3 is TGTGCCAGCAGTTCCGAACTCCTTACTTCCGGGACAGGGGTTGACGAGCAGTACTTC.

This clonotype was observed a few times. This rearrangement joins TRBV7-2 to TRBJ2-4; TRBD1 agrees at 8 bases. J was trimmed by 6 bases and V by 3 bases; bases with no gene match: 4. Germline V gene sequence: CDR1 SGHTA, CDR2 FQGNSA. The CDR3 has 14 amino acids. CDR3 DNA sequence: TGTGCCAGCAGCTTCTTGACAGGGGCAAACATTCAGTACTTC. Translating gives CASSFLTGANIQYF.

This clonotype was seen at least ten times. This chain uses TRBV3-1 with TRBJ1-1; 8 bases fit TRBD1. This CDR3 is 16 amino acids long. V was pared by 6 bases and J by 0 bases, with 9 bases of the junction left unmatched. Germline V gene sequence: CDR1 LGHDT, CDR2 YNNKEL (reference sequence). In DNA form, the CDR3 reads TGTGCCAGCAGGTTAGGTAGACAGGGGATGAACACTGAAGCTTTCTTT. Encoded protein: CASRLGRQGMNTEAFF.

Many counts were recorded for this clonotype. This chain joins TRBV5-5 and TRBJ1-1, with 8 bases lining up with TRBD1. CDR1 is SGHKS, CDR2 YYEKEE, per germline (reference sequence). This CDR3 is built from 14 residues. V lost 3 bases and J lost 3; bases outside the gene matches: 4. The CDR3 DNA reads as TGTGCCAGCAGCTCGACAGGGGATTACACTGAAGCTTTCTTT. Protein: CASSSTGDYTEAFF.

A remark on this clonotype: Possible read error: a much larger clone is one base away. The chain carries TRBV5-6 and TRBJ2-2; 10 bases align to TRBD1. The CDR3 has 15 residues. The germline gives CDR1 SGHDT, CDR2 YYEEEE. The DNA for the CDR3 is TGTGCCAGCAGCCCGGGACAGGGGAACTCCGGGGAGCTGTTTTTT. Its translation is CASSPGQGNSGELFF.

The chain carries TRBV4-2 and TRBJ1-2; D ambiguous. The CDR3 contains 14 residues. Germline CDR1 is LGHNA and CDR2 is YNFKEQ. Trimming shortened V by 0 bases and J by 7 bases, and 12 bases separated the two germline ends. The DNA for the CDR3 is TGTGCCAGCAGCCAAGATAGGACCGCTTCTGGCTACACCTTC. It is translated as CASSQDRTASGYTF.

At least ten counts were recorded for this clonotype. The rearrangement uses TRBV3-1 and TRBJ1-2; perhaps TRBD1 as D (5 bases). Trimming cost V 4 bases and J 7 bases, with 13 bases left between them. The CDR3 length is 13 residues. In germline, CDR1 is LGHDT, CDR2 YNNKEL (reference sequence). The CDR3 here is CASSPPWGTGYTF. CDR3 sequence (DNA): TGTGCCAGCAGCCCCCCGTGGGGGACTGGCTACACCTTC.

The chain recombines TRBV6-1 with TRBJ2-2; a possible D gene is TRBD1 (5 bases). The CDR3 is made up of 17 amino acids. V was trimmed by 5 bases and J by 0 bases, leaving 16 bases between them. CDR1 MNHNS and CDR2 SASEGT come from the germline V gene. The CDR3 DNA is TGTGCCAGCAGTTCCCGACAGACAAGATCGAACACCGGGGAGCTGTTTTTT. Its translation: CASSSRQTRSNTGELFF.